A selection of T cell receptor beta chains follows, all from one sample in a study of T cell responses to AZD1222 COVID-19 vaccine. The repertoire was sequenced with immunoSEQ multiplex PCR; TCRdb's copy has only in-frame clones and lacks some. The sample comprises tens of thousands of clones, about 81% of which are singletons, and roughly 27% rests with the top ten. The material sequenced was peripheral blood, taken 28 days after the second AZD1222 dose. Every receptor here comes from an adult who received the AZD1222 COVID-19 vaccine. Each CDR3 is given without its conserved first and last residue. The order of the fields is D gene, CDR3 length, V gene, J gene, CDR3 protein. D genes are given only for firm matches.

d_call: -; cdr3_length: 11; v_call: TRBV19; j_call: TRBJ1-1; cdr3_aa: ASSIGQNTEAF
d_call: -; cdr3_length: 10; v_call: TRBV7-2; j_call: TRBJ2-7; cdr3_aa: ASSLRFGEQY
d_call: -; cdr3_length: 11; v_call: TRBV5-4; j_call: TRBJ2-7; cdr3_aa: ASSLSAAYEQY
d_call: TRBD2; cdr3_length: 16; v_call: TRBV27; j_call: TRBJ2-1; cdr3_aa: ASSLFGLAGAAYNEQF
d_call: -; cdr3_length: 12; v_call: TRBV5-1; j_call: TRBJ2-7; cdr3_aa: ASSLNLVSGEQY
d_call: -; cdr3_length: 14; v_call: TRBV5-1; j_call: TRBJ2-7; cdr3_aa: ASSLGVGAPKDEQY
d_call: TRBD1; cdr3_length: 12; v_call: TRBV5-1; j_call: TRBJ2-7; cdr3_aa: ASSSRTGPYEQY
d_call: TRBD1; cdr3_length: 12; v_call: TRBV29-1; j_call: TRBJ1-5; cdr3_aa: SASQGASDQPQH
d_call: TRBD2; cdr3_length: 14; v_call: TRBV19; j_call: TRBJ2-1; cdr3_aa: ASSSRTSGSIREQF
d_call: -; cdr3_length: 10; v_call: TRBV18; j_call: TRBJ2-2; cdr3_aa: ASSPGVGELF
d_call: -; cdr3_length: 13; v_call: TRBV5-6; j_call: TRBJ2-7; cdr3_aa: ASSLRQGWPYEQY
d_call: TRBD1; cdr3_length: 15; v_call: TRBV30; j_call: TRBJ1-6; cdr3_aa: AWSPRTGTGKNSPLH
d_call: -; cdr3_length: 12; v_call: TRBV19; j_call: TRBJ2-2; cdr3_aa: ASTRTPNTGELF
d_call: TRBD2; cdr3_length: 14; v_call: TRBV5-4; j_call: TRBJ2-7; cdr3_aa: ASSLNSGRGSYEQY
d_call: -; cdr3_length: 12; v_call: TRBV27; j_call: TRBJ2-7; cdr3_aa: ASSFTGFSYEQY
d_call: -; cdr3_length: 14; v_call: TRBV7-3; j_call: TRBJ2-4; cdr3_aa: ASSQTGDLAKNIQY
d_call: TRBD1; cdr3_length: 14; v_call: TRBV7-2; j_call: TRBJ1-3; cdr3_aa: ASSPVGDRAGNTIY
d_call: -; cdr3_length: 13; v_call: TRBV5-1; j_call: TRBJ1-3; cdr3_aa: ASNLQPETGNTIY
d_call: -; cdr3_length: 10; v_call: TRBV5-1; j_call: TRBJ2-6; cdr3_aa: ASRGGANVLT
d_call: -; cdr3_length: 14; v_call: TRBV7-2; j_call: TRBJ2-3; cdr3_aa: ASSLAVRGAADTQY
d_call: -; cdr3_length: 12; v_call: TRBV7-2; j_call: TRBJ2-7; cdr3_aa: ASSLSQGYYEQY
d_call: TRBD2; cdr3_length: 12; v_call: TRBV29-1; j_call: TRBJ2-4; cdr3_aa: SVISGSGGNIQY
d_call: -; cdr3_length: 11; v_call: TRBV7-2; j_call: TRBJ1-5; cdr3_aa: ASSEQGSQPQH
d_call: -; cdr3_length: 13; v_call: TRBV7-2; j_call: TRBJ2-2; cdr3_aa: ASSLGQGGTGELF
d_call: -; cdr3_length: 13; v_call: TRBV25-1; j_call: TRBJ1-4; cdr3_aa: ASTGYSATNEKLF
d_call: -; cdr3_length: 11; v_call: TRBV7-2; j_call: TRBJ1-1; cdr3_aa: ASSPRRNTEAF
d_call: -; cdr3_length: 11; v_call: TRBV27; j_call: TRBJ1-2; cdr3_aa: ASSLREGRGYT
d_call: TRBD2; cdr3_length: 13; v_call: TRBV24-1; j_call: TRBJ2-1; cdr3_aa: ATSDPRGDNNEQF
d_call: -; cdr3_length: 14; v_call: TRBV6-4; j_call: TRBJ2-3; cdr3_aa: ASSPGGSGGTDTQY
d_call: TRBD2; cdr3_length: 13; v_call: TRBV2; j_call: TRBJ2-1; cdr3_aa: ASREQTSGIDEQF
d_call: TRBD1; cdr3_length: 12; v_call: TRBV4-2; j_call: TRBJ2-7; cdr3_aa: ASSQDSGTDEQY
d_call: -; cdr3_length: 10; v_call: TRBV30; j_call: TRBJ2-7; cdr3_aa: AWSVGSYEQY
d_call: -; cdr3_length: 13; v_call: TRBV7-2; j_call: TRBJ1-2; cdr3_aa: ASSLDPRGIDGYT
d_call: -; cdr3_length: 10; v_call: TRBV28; j_call: TRBJ2-7; cdr3_aa: ASSLFSREQY
d_call: -; cdr3_length: 12; v_call: TRBV29-1; j_call: TRBJ2-3; cdr3_aa: SAPLTPSTDTQY
d_call: -; cdr3_length: 13; v_call: TRBV27; j_call: TRBJ1-4; cdr3_aa: ASSLGARLNEKLF
d_call: -; cdr3_length: 12; v_call: TRBV9; j_call: TRBJ1-2; cdr3_aa: ASSVDGRAGGYT
d_call: TRBD1; cdr3_length: 13; v_call: TRBV5-5; j_call: TRBJ2-7; cdr3_aa: ASSPRTGVMYEQY
d_call: -; cdr3_length: 12; v_call: TRBV5-1; j_call: TRBJ1-1; cdr3_aa: ASSFSPANTEAF
d_call: TRBD2; cdr3_length: 14; v_call: TRBV6-2/TRBV6-3; j_call: TRBJ2-7; cdr3_aa: ASSYFQGGFPYEQY
d_call: TRBD2; cdr3_length: 13; v_call: TRBV5-1; j_call: TRBJ2-1; cdr3_aa: ASSLALAGNNEQF
d_call: -; cdr3_length: 11; v_call: TRBV6-5; j_call: TRBJ1-3; cdr3_aa: ASSSTPGTALY
d_call: TRBD1; cdr3_length: 15; v_call: TRBV13; j_call: TRBJ2-1; cdr3_aa: ASSSYSGQGFTYEQF
d_call: TRBD1; cdr3_length: 13; v_call: TRBV3-1/TRBV3-2; j_call: TRBJ2-7; cdr3_aa: ASSRRQGAAGEQY
d_call: -; cdr3_length: 13; v_call: TRBV6-4; j_call: TRBJ2-2; cdr3_aa: ASSEVQGRTGELF
d_call: -; cdr3_length: 10; v_call: TRBV6-2/TRBV6-3; j_call: TRBJ2-3; cdr3_aa: ASTPGTDTQY
d_call: TRBD1; cdr3_length: 12; v_call: TRBV27; j_call: TRBJ2-2; cdr3_aa: ASSPGTGEGELF
d_call: TRBD1; cdr3_length: 14; v_call: TRBV3-1/TRBV3-2; j_call: TRBJ2-3; cdr3_aa: ASSLRTGGAPDTQY
d_call: -; cdr3_length: 16; v_call: TRBV9; j_call: TRBJ1-1; cdr3_aa: ASSVAGGAESGDTEAF
d_call: TRBD1; cdr3_length: 12; v_call: TRBV9; j_call: TRBJ1-4; cdr3_aa: ASSKQGEMGKLF
d_call: TRBD2; cdr3_length: 14; v_call: TRBV11-2; j_call: TRBJ2-1; cdr3_aa: ASSLAGRVIGDEQF
d_call: -; cdr3_length: 10; v_call: TRBV29-1; j_call: TRBJ1-2; cdr3_aa: SVSDSSYGYT
d_call: -; cdr3_length: 11; v_call: TRBV18; j_call: TRBJ2-3; cdr3_aa: ASSPDSTDTQY
d_call: -; cdr3_length: 12; v_call: TRBV20-1; j_call: TRBJ2-5; cdr3_aa: SACDIPNQETQY
d_call: TRBD1; cdr3_length: 12; v_call: TRBV13; j_call: TRBJ2-7; cdr3_aa: ASSPDRVSTEQY